This T cell receptor (beta chain) stems from a study of technical replicates of blood from a few donors. Notes on this clone: Within the sample, other DNA sequences also encode this same CDR3.

Sequencing used immunoSEQ multiplex PCR; TCRdb keeps in-frame clones, though not all of them. The sample has tens of thousands of clones; approximately 94% are singletons. J gave up 5 bases and V 4 bases, and 5 bases lay outside the gene matches. There are 15 residues in the CDR3. CDR1 and CDR2 from the germline V gene are SGHTA and FQGNSA. The chain couples TRBV7-2 to TRBJ1-5; 10 bases agree with TRBD1. Sequencing input: T cells isolated from PBMCs. The clonotype was recovered from a human donor in good health. The CDR3 coding sequence is TGTGCCAGCAGCTATCGGACAGGGGGAGATCAGCCCCAGCATTTT. Its protein product is CASSYRTGGDQPQHF.